Below, 29 T cell receptor beta chains from the same sample are listed, as sequenced in a study of blood T cell repertoires in COVID-19 (dated by TCRdb to the early 2020s). Library prep was done by the immunoSEQ multiplex PCR assay. TCRdb carries this immuneACCESS record with in-frame sequences only. Its versions omit some clonotypes, under half of them owing to an unresolved V gene in the studies checked, with the rest unexplained. This sample has around 140,000 clones in its table, and under 90% of those were observed once. The ten largest clones capture 35% to 50% of the sample. The sequencing input was peripheral blood. The receptor source for this set is a human donor in a cohort sampled during active COVID-19.

The chain has TRBV24-1 and TRBJ1-1; possibly TRBD1 for D (5 bases). V lost 4 bases, J lost 12 bases, and 14 bases lay in between. In germline, CDR1 is KGHDR, CDR2 SFDVKD. The CDR3 has 12 amino acids. CDR3 loop: CATSEMGGRTFF. In DNA, the CDR3 is TGTGCCACCAGTGAGATGGGGGGACGAACTTTCTTT.

V gene TRBV6-5 combines with J gene TRBJ2-1, with 9 bases identical to TRBD2. Germline CDR1 and CDR2: MNHEY and SVGAGI. The CDR3 runs 15 residues. V trimming: 2 bases; J trimming: 6 bases; junction bases outside the gene matches: 5. CDR3 loop: CASSYAGGQSNEQFF. CDR3 bases: TGTGCCAGCAGTTACGCGGGGGGGCAGAGCAATGAGCAGTTCTTC.

The chain joins TRBV10-3 to TRBJ2-5, with D perhaps matching TRBD2 (5 bases). From germline, CDR1 is ENHRY and CDR2 SYGVKD. The CDR3 sequence is 14 residues long. Trimming left V 5 bases short and J 5 bases short, with 15 bases between. CDR3 sequence reads: CAISQDWRGETQYF. The CDR3 DNA follows: TGTGCCATCAGTCAGGACTGGCGTGGGGAGACCCAGTACTTC.

The CDR3 bases are TGTGCCAGCAGCTTAGGAGGTTTTAAGTCACCCCTCCACTTT. This sequence encodes CASSLGGFKSPLHF. This chain connects TRBV7-2 to TRBJ1-6; D gene ambiguous. The CDR3 length is 14 residues. Germline V CDR1 and CDR2: SGHTA, FQGNSA. Trimming left V 1 base short and J 10 bases short, with 11 bases between.

CDR3 loop: CASSLSGGGNLGQFF. In DNA, the CDR3 is TGTGCCAGCAGCTTATCAGGGGGCGGAAACCTGGGGCAGTTCTTC. J is TRBJ2-1 and V is TRBV11-1, with 8 bases matching TRBD1. J gave up 12 bases and V 2 bases, and 12 bases lay outside the gene matches. Germline lookup yields CDR1 SGHAT and CDR2 FQDESV (reference sequence). This CDR3 has 15 residues.

This chain links TRBV29-1 with TRBJ2-7; D uncertain. Germline CDR1 reads SQVTM; CDR2 reads ANQGSEA. The ends were cut back, 2 bases at V and 2 bases at J, with 10 bases in the middle. The CDR3 length is 13 residues. This CDR3 reads CSVESPATYEQYF. DNA of the CDR3: TGCAGCGTTGAAAGCCCCGCCACCTACGAGCAGTACTTC.

The CDR3 DNA reads as TGCGCCAGCAGCCGGCAGGGGACCGACACAGATACGCAGTATTTT. This translates into CASSRQGTDTDTQYF. The V and J genes are TRBV5-1 and TRBJ2-3, with a possible D match to TRBD1 (6 bases). V lost 4 bases and J lost 2, with 14 bases in between. From germline, CDR1 is SGHRS and CDR2 YFSETQ. This CDR3 is 15 amino acids long.

The rearrangement uses TRBV27 and TRBJ2-1, with 12 bases that match TRBD2. This CDR3 comprises 14 residues. CDR1 and CDR2 (germline): MNHEY, SMNVEV (reference sequence). V shed 6 bases and J 9 bases; nucleotides not matched to a gene: 6. CDR3 protein: CASSLAGGYGEQFF. DNA of the CDR3: TGTGCCAGCAGCCTAGCGGGAGGGTACGGTGAGCAGTTCTTC.

This clone was seen at least ten times. The chain combines TRBV11-3 with TRBJ1-3; 7 bases line up with TRBD1. The CDR3 consists of 12 residues. Germline lookup yields CDR1 SGHNT and CDR2 YENEEA. V was pared by 10 bases and J by 4 bases, with 4 bases of the junction left unmatched. The CDR3 DNA is TGTGCCACCGGGACAGACGGAAACACCATATATTTT. Amino acids: CATGTDGNTIYF.

V is TRBV30 and J is TRBJ1-4, with 8 bases aligning to TRBD1. CDR3 size: 14 residues. Germline values: CDR1 GTSNPN, CDR2 SVGIG (reference sequence). J lost 5 bases, V lost 3 bases, and 5 bases had no gene match. The CDR3 loop reads CAWRTGTGNEKLFF. CDR3 coding DNA: TGTGCCTGGAGGACCGGGACAGGCAATGAAAAACTGTTTTTT.

The J gene is TRBJ2-1, the V gene TRBV6-2 or TRBV6-3, with 9 bases that match TRBD2. This CDR3 is 18 amino acids long. Germline CDR1 is MNHEY and CDR2 is SVGEGT. Losses at the gene ends were 2 bases for V and 5 bases for J; bases not matched to a gene: 13. CDR3 amino acids: CASSYRPRVSGGNNEQFF. CDR3 coding DNA: TGTGCCAGCAGTTACAGACCTCGGGTTAGCGGGGGTAACAATGAGCAGTTCTTC.

The chain recombines TRBV4-2 with TRBJ2-1; 9 bases match TRBD2. The CDR3 consists of 16 residues. Losses at the gene ends were 0 bases for V and 5 bases for J; bases not matched to a gene: 5. Germline assignment: CDR1 LGHNA and CDR2 YNFKEQ. CDR3 sequence reads: CASSQEAQREDNEQFF. DNA of the CDR3: TGTGCCAGCAGCCAAGAGGCCCAGCGGGAGGACAATGAGCAGTTCTTC.

This chain joins TRBV6-2 or TRBV6-3 and TRBJ2-3, with D perhaps TRBD2 (6 bases). V lost 7 bases and J lost 2, with 13 bases in between. The CDR3 consists of 14 residues. CDR1 is MNHEY, CDR2 SVGEGT, per germline. The CDR3 protein is CASNPLAPTDTQYF. CDR3 DNA sequence: TGTGCCAGCAACCCTCTAGCGCCCACAGATACGCAGTATTTT.

This clone was recorded once. This chain connects TRBV11-3 to TRBJ1-2; D remains unclear. V lost 2 bases and J lost 7, with 11 bases in between. CDR1 and CDR2 (germline): SGHNT, YENEEA. The CDR3 covers 13 residues. The CDR3 loop is CASSLLGVSGYTF. The CDR3 bases are TGTGCCAGCAGCTTATTGGGCGTGAGTGGCTACACCTTC. Variable domain in full (rest from reference TRBV11-3 and TRBJ1-2): EAGVVQSPRYKIIEKKQPVAFWCNPISGHNTLYWYLQNLGQGPELLIRYENEEAVDDSQLPKDRFSAERLKGVDSTLKIQPAELGDSAVYLCASSLLGVSGYTFGSGTRLTVV.

V is TRBV7-2 and J is TRBJ2-4; TRBD2 matches 11 bases. There are 16 residues in the CDR3. J lost 3 bases, V lost 1 base, and 2 bases had no gene match. The germline V gene has CDR1 SGHTA and CDR2 FQGNSA. The CDR3 spells CASSLGLAGGKNIQYF. CDR3 sequence (DNA): TGTGCCAGCAGCTTAGGCCTAGCGGGGGGCAAAAACATTCAGTACTTC.

This chain links TRBV11-2 with TRBJ2-2; tentatively, D is TRBD1 (5 bases). V lost 5 bases and J 6 bases, leaving 22 bases between the germline ends. CDR3 length: 17 amino acids. CDR1 and CDR2 from the germline V gene are SGHAT and FQNNGV. DNA for the CDR3: TGTGCCAGCAGCCCGAACACCTTGGCAGGGATTGCCGGGGAGCTGTTTTTT. It is translated as CASSPNTLAGIAGELFF.

CDR3 region: CASSSRDPGQVNQPQHF. In DNA, the CDR3 is TGTGCCAGCAGTTCCAGAGACCCGGGACAGGTGAATCAGCCCCAGCATTTT. The chain employs TRBV6-2 or TRBV6-3 and TRBJ1-5; 8 bases align to TRBD1. V shed 4 bases, J shed 4 bases, and the junction held 12 bases outside the gene matches. Germline CDR1 reads MNHEY; CDR2 reads SVGEGT. The CDR3 extends over 17 amino acids.

This clone appeared a few times. The chain joins TRBV19 to TRBJ2-2; weak D call: TRBD2 (6 bases). CDR1 is LNHDA, CDR2 SQIVND, per germline (reference sequence). V was clipped by 4 bases and J by 5 bases, with 14 bases between them. The CDR3 loop spans 15 amino acids. CDR3 amino acids: CASSTNRGGTGELFF. The CDR3 DNA follows: TGTGCCAGTAGTACCAATAGGGGAGGAACCGGGGAGCTGTTTTTT. Supplemented by reference TRBV19 and TRBJ2-2, the full variable domain reads DGGITQSPKYLFRKEGQNVTLSCEQNLNHDAMYWYRQDPGQGLRLIYYSQIVNDFQKGDIAEGYSVSREKKESFPLTVTSAQKNPTAFYLCASSTNRGGTGELFFGEGSRLTVL.

The J gene is TRBJ1-4, the V gene TRBV25-1; 9 nucleotides match TRBD1. In germline, CDR1 is MGHDK, CDR2 SYGVNS. Germline trimming cut 6 bases from V and 6 bases from J; bases unmatched to any gene: 8. The CDR3 is 15 residues long. CDR3 amino acids: CASRANRGRDEKLFF. The DNA of the CDR3 is TGTGCCAGCAGAGCGAACAGGGGGCGTGATGAAAAACTGTTTTTT.

The chain couples TRBV5-6 to TRBJ2-5; no definite D call. CDR3 length: 13 amino acids. Germline V gene data show CDR1 as SGHDT and CDR2 as YYEEEE. Between the trimmed V and J ends, which lost 0 bases and 4 bases, there was a span of 7 bases. The CDR3 nucleotides read TGTGCCAGCAGCTTGGTCGCGGTAGAGACCCAGTACTTC. Residues: CASSLVAVETQYF.

In DNA, the CDR3 is TGTGCCAGCAGTCTTCCTTCCTACGAGCAGTACGTC. Protein sequence: CASSLPSYEQYV. The chain links TRBV5-8 to TRBJ2-7; D ambiguous. Germline V CDR1 and CDR2: SGHTS, YDEGEE. The V and J ends lost 5 bases and 1 base respectively, with 7 bases between them. The length of the CDR3 is 12 residues.

The rearrangement joins TRBV5-1 to TRBJ1-2, with D hard to call. The CDR3 has 13 residues. Deletions cut 2 bases from V and 4 bases from J, with 9 bases between. Germline V gene sequence: CDR1 SGHRS, CDR2 YFSETQ. CDR3 coding DNA: TGCGCCAGCAGCTTAAGTTCAGGCTATGGCTACACCTTC. This codes for CASSLSSGYGYTF.

The chain has TRBV29-1 and TRBJ2-5; D is perhaps TRBD2 (6 bases). CDR3 size: 12 residues. Trimming removed 5 bases from V and 4 bases from J, with 11 bases in between. The germline gives CDR1 SQVTM, CDR2 ANQGSEA. The CDR3 coding sequence is TGCAGCGTTCCCGGAGGGCTAGAGACCCAGTACTTC. Its translation: CSVPGGLETQYF.

The chain joins TRBV7-3 to TRBJ1-1; 9 bases are a match to TRBD1. This CDR3 has 15 residues. Germline CDR1 SGHTA, CDR2 FQGTGA. Trimming removed 4 bases from V and 7 bases from J; junction bases left unmatched: 10. As DNA, the CDR3 is TGTGCCAGCAGCTCGACAGGGGGGATTGTACATGAAGCTTTCTTT. This codes for CASSSTGGIVHEAFF.

The chain has TRBV7-2 and TRBJ2-7; D is unresolved. This CDR3 comprises 14 residues. V lost 3 bases and J 0 bases, leaving 9 bases between the germline ends. Per germline, CDR1 SGHTA and CDR2 FQGNSA. The CDR3: CASSFSTSSYEQYF. CDR3 nucleotide sequence: TGTGCCAGCAGCTTCTCAACGAGCTCCTACGAGCAGTACTTC.

This sequence joins TRBV5-1 and TRBJ2-7; D uncertain. The length of the CDR3 is 14 residues. The ends were cut back, 0 bases at V and 0 bases at J, with 7 bases in the middle. Germline V gene sequence: CDR1 SGHRS, CDR2 YFSETQ. The CDR3 region has the DNA TGCGCCAGCAGCTTGGACAGCCGCTCCTACGAGCAGTACTTC. This translates into CASSLDSRSYEQYF.

The chain links TRBV6-5 to TRBJ1-2, with a tentative D call TRBD1 (6 bases). CDR3 size: 13 residues. Trimming removed 2 bases from V and 4 bases from J, with 8 bases in between. The germline gives CDR1 MNHEY, CDR2 SVGAGI. The CDR3 sequence: CASSYEQGYGYTF. CDR3 in DNA: TGTGCCAGCAGTTACGAACAGGGCTATGGCTACACCTTC.

The rearrangement joins TRBV27 to TRBJ2-3; weak D call: TRBD1 (6 bases). Deletions cut 8 bases from V and 3 bases from J, with 15 bases between. The CDR3 has 14 residues. Germline lookup yields CDR1 MNHEY and CDR2 SMNVEV (reference sequence). The CDR3 region has the DNA TGTGCCAGCCGAGGGGGTATGTGGACAGATACGCAGTATTTT. It codes for CASRGGMWTDTQYF.

This clone was picked up one time. This chain connects TRBV24-1 to TRBJ2-3, with TRBD1 matching over 10 bases. The CDR3 loop spans 16 amino acids. V dropped 3 bases and J dropped 1; count of bases not matched to a gene: 3. Germline V CDR1 and CDR2: KGHDR, SFDVKD. In DNA, the CDR3 is TGTGCCACCAGTGATGCAGGGACAGGGGGCACAGATACGCAGTATTTT. Its protein product is CATSDAGTGGTDTQYF.